The source of this T cell receptor (beta chain) is a study of human T cells and chemical hapten exposure. Study background: TCR yields per sample varied mostly from small pooled library volume differences.

In germline, CDR1 is LGHDT, CDR2 YNNKEL (reference sequence). The CDR3 runs to 16 residues. Trimming at V came to 5 bases and at J to 4 bases, leaving 9 bases not matched to a gene. Individual cDNA molecules had unique molecular identifiers attached to them by the library. In the original analysis: Samples had a median of around 92,000 TCRs, ranging roughly 23,224 to 750,000. A single record per CDR3 protein comes from TCRdb applying MiXCR to the RACE reads. The V and J calls come from TCRdb's annotation, not from the publication. This sample has around 74,000 distinct CDR3 sequences, with approximately 35% found just once. The time point: patch test 1, 2 weeks after DPC sensitization. The treatment is: therapeutic diphenylcyclopropenone sensitization with weekly scalp DPC. This clonotype was found many times.

The source material was whole blood, sampled in connection with sensitization to the hapten diphenylcyclopropenone (DPC). The chain carries TRBV3-1 and TRBJ2-1; 9 bases align to TRBD2. The sequence derives from a man aged 40-49 years with alopecia areata. Some clones in this sample may be carry-over from other donors' samples. The DNA of the CDR3 is TGTGCCAGCAGCGAACTTGTGACTAGCGGTTACAATGAGCAGTTCTTC. It yields the protein CASSELVTSGYNEQFF.